These 10 T cell receptor beta chains came from one sample sequenced in a study of T cell responses to AZD1222 COVID-19 vaccine. Assay used: immunoSEQ multiplex PCR; TCRdb lists only in-frame clones, some missing. The sample lists around 160,000 clones; about 91% were seen once. Specimen: peripheral blood, collected 28 days after the second AZD1222 dose. All receptors derive from an adult who received the AZD1222 COVID-19 vaccine.

V is TRBV19 and J is TRBJ1-2; 10 positions agree with TRBD1. The CDR3 has 17 amino acids. Germline-derived CDR1 and CDR2 are LNHDA and SQIVND (reference sequence). With V trimmed by 4 bases and J by 3 bases, 11 bases remained unmatched. CDR3 coding DNA: TGTGCCAGTAGTAGATCAGGGACAGGGGTTTTGGACTATGGCTACACCTTC. Protein product: CASSRSGTGVLDYGYTF.

This chain connects TRBV25-1 to TRBJ1-4, with D perhaps TRBD1 (6 bases). This CDR3 has 17 amino acids. Germline V gene data show CDR1 as MGHDK and CDR2 as SYGVNS. Deletions cut 0 bases from V and 6 bases from J, with 17 bases between. The CDR3 loop is CASSEYIGGAMDEKLFF. In nucleotides, the CDR3 is TGTGCCAGCAGTGAATATATAGGGGGGGCGATGGATGAAAAACTGTTTTTT.

This sequence joins TRBV7-2 and TRBJ2-5; TRBD2 matches at 7 bases. Germline V CDR1 and CDR2: SGHTA, FQGNSA. The CDR3 loop spans 13 amino acids. V gave up 2 bases and J gave up 5 bases; unmatched junction bases: 2. The CDR3 sequence is CASSLWTSETQYF. The CDR3 nucleotides are TGTGCCAGCAGCTTATGGACTAGTGAGACCCAGTACTTC.

The J gene is TRBJ1-4, the V gene TRBV4-1, with D perhaps TRBD1 (6 bases). CDR1 is MGHRA, CDR2 YSYEKL, per germline. The length of the CDR3 is 15 residues. V was shortened by 5 bases and J by 8 bases, with 18 bases between the two germline ends. The CDR3: CASSKTGAGAEKLFF. The CDR3 nucleotides read TGCGCCAGCAGCAAAACGGGGGCAGGGGCAGAAAAACTGTTTTTT.

V is TRBV6-1 and J is TRBJ2-2; D is undetermined. The length of the CDR3 is 13 residues. Germline-derived CDR1 and CDR2 are MNHNS and SASEGT. V was shortened by 0 bases and J by 7 bases, with 6 bases between the two germline ends. Here the CDR3 DNA reads TGTGCCAGCAGTGAAGCGACTTTCGGGGAGCTGTTTTTT. Its translation is CASSEATFGELFF.

Comment on this clone: Other DNA sequences in the sample encode the same CDR3. The gene calls are TRBV9 and TRBJ1-2, with D unclear. CDR3 length: 12 amino acids. Deletions cut 0 bases from V and 4 bases from J, with 4 bases between. Germline loops: CDR1 SGDLS, CDR2 YYNGEE. This chain's CDR3 is CASSVGSYGYTF. The DNA of the CDR3 is TGTGCCAGCAGCGTAGGGTCCTATGGCTACACCTTC.

The chain uses TRBV12-3 or TRBV12-4 and TRBJ1-1, with unresolved D. Trimming took off 2 bases at V and 7 bases at J, with 11 bases between the two ends. The CDR3 totals 13 residues. The CDR3: CASSLSGRLEAFF. In DNA form, the CDR3 reads TGTGCCAGCAGTTTATCGGGCCGGCTTGAAGCTTTCTTT.

DNA of the CDR3: TGTGCCAGCAGCTCGGGGGGACAGGGAAGGTTACATGGCTACACCTTC. Translated, it gives CASSSGGQGRLHGYTF. The chain is built from TRBV7-2 and TRBJ1-2; 9 positions agree with TRBD1. Looked up from germline, CDR1 is SGHTA and CDR2 is FQGNSA. This CDR3 comprises 16 residues. The junction had 12 bases not matched to a gene; V was cut back by 4 bases and J by 6 bases.

The CDR3 coding sequence is TGCGCCAGCAGCTTCCCACCCCGCGACGAGCAGTACTTC. As protein: CASSFPPRDEQYF. The genes are TRBV5-1 and TRBJ2-7; the D is unclear. The CDR3 has 13 amino acids. The V end lost 2 bases, the J end lost 5 bases, and 11 bases lay between the germline ends. The germline V gene encodes CDR1 SGHRS and CDR2 YFSETQ.

The chain has TRBV5-5 and TRBJ2-1; 9 bases agree with TRBD1. After removal of 3 bases from V and 8 bases from J, the junction contained 6 bases not matched to a gene. Germline lookup yields CDR1 SGHKS and CDR2 YYEKEE (reference sequence). The CDR3 sequence is 14 residues long. CDR3 bases: TGTGCCAGCAGCTGGGGGACAGGGTCCCATGAGCAGTTCTTC. This sequence encodes CASSWGTGSHEQFF.